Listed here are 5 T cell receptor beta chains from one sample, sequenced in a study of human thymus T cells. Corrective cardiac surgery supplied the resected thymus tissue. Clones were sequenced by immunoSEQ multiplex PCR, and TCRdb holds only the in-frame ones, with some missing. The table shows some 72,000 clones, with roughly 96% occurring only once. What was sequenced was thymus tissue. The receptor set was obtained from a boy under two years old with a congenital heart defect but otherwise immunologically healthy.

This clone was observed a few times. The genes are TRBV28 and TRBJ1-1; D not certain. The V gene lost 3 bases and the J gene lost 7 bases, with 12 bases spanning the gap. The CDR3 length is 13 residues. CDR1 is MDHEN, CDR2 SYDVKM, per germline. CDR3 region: CASSLTREDEAFF. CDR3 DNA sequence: TGTGCCAGCAGTTTGACCAGAGAGGATGAAGCTTTCTTT. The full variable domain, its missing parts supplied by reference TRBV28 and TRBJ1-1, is DVKVTQSSRYLVKRTGEKVFLECVQDMDHENMFWYRQDPGLGLRLIYFSYDVKMKEKGDIPEGYSVSREKKERFSLILESASTNQTSMYLCASSLTREDEAFFGQGTRLTVV.

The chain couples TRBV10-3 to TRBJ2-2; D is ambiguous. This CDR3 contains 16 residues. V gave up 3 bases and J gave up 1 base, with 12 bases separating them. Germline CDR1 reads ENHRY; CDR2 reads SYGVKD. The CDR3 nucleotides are TGTGCCATCAGTGAAAGGCGGCCGGGGAACACCGGGGAGCTGTTTTTT. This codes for CAISERRPGNTGELFF.

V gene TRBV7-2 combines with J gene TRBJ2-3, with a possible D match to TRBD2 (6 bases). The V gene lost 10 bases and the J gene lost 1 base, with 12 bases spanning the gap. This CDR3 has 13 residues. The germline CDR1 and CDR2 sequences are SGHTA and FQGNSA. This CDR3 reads CATYRERTDTQYF. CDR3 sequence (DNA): TGTGCCACGTATCGGGAGCGCACAGATACGCAGTATTTT.

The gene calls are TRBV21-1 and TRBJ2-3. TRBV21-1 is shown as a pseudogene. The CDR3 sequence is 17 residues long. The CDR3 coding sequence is TGTGCCAGCAGCAAAGAATCCGCACAGCGTAACACAGATACGCAGTATTTT. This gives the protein CASSKESAQRNTDTQYF.

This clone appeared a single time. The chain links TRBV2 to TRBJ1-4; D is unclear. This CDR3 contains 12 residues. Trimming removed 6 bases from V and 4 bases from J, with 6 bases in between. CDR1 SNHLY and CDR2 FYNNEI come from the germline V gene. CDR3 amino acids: CASRALNEKLFF. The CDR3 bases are TGTGCCAGCAGGGCCCTTAATGAAAAACTGTTTTTT.